This passage covers 5 T cell receptor beta chains from one sample sequenced in a study of shared clonotypes between healthy human individuals. TCRdb's table, derived via immunoSEQ multiplex PCR, lists solely in-frame clones and lacks some. The table includes over a million clones, 78% detected once. The sequenced material came from memory CD4+ T cells from PBMCs. As for subset: CD45RA-negative fraction. These receptor sequences come from a man in his late teens or twenties in good health. Some clones in this sample may be carry-over from other donors' samples.

This clone was seen a handful of times. The chain links TRBV10-3 to TRBJ1-1; no reliable D call. Trimming removed 11 bases at V and 1 base at J, with 14 bases between. The length of the CDR3 is 13 residues. Germline V lookup: CDR1 ENHRY, CDR2 SYGVKD. The DNA of the CDR3 is TGTGCCTCCTCCTCCCTACAGAACACTGAAGCTTTCTTT. Protein product: CASSSLQNTEAFF.

This clone was found once. The CDR3 spells CASSQVQGPDTQYF. CDR3 nucleotides: TGTGCCAGCAGCCAAGTTCAGGGCCCAGATACGCAGTATTTT. The rearrangement uses TRBV4-2 and TRBJ2-3; D perhaps matches TRBD1 (5 bases). This CDR3 has 14 amino acids. Per the germline V gene, CDR1 is LGHNA and CDR2 is YNFKEQ. Deletions cut 1 base from V and 4 bases from J, with 9 bases between.

CDR3 region: CAWRKYSEQYF. As DNA, the CDR3 is TGTGCCTGGAGGAAGTATAGCGAGCAGTACTTC. The genes are TRBV30 and TRBJ2-7; D unresolved. V was shortened by 3 bases and J by 6 bases, with 9 bases between the two germline ends. CDR3 length: 11 residues. The germline gives CDR1 GTSNPN, CDR2 SVGIG (reference sequence).

This clone came up a few times. The chain carries TRBV27 and TRBJ2-3; perhaps TRBD2 as D (5 bases). Trimming pared 5 bases from V and 2 bases from J, leaving 17 bases between. Germline V gene lookup returns CDR1 MNHEY and CDR2 SMNVEV (reference sequence). The CDR3 runs to 16 residues. The CDR3 protein is CASSPTRVGLTDTQYF. CDR3 nucleotides: TGTGCCAGCAGTCCAACCCGCGTCGGACTCACAGATACGCAGTATTTT.

The chain joins TRBV5-1 to TRBJ1-5; D gene ambiguous. Germline assignment: CDR1 SGHRS and CDR2 YFSETQ. V was clipped by 1 base and J by 0 bases, with 2 bases between them. The CDR3 contains 13 residues. CDR3 in amino acids: CASSLTSNQPQHF. In DNA, the CDR3 is TGCGCCAGCAGCTTGACTAGCAATCAGCCCCAGCATTTT.